The 15 T cell receptor beta chains below were found in one sample sequenced in a study of blood T cell repertoires in COVID-19. Sequencing was performed with immunoSEQ multiplex PCR; in TCRdb, only in-frame clones are kept and a portion is missing. The sample carries under 350,000 clones, around 90% recorded once. The sample comprised PBMCs or T cells enriched from blood (not recorded which). The receptors were gathered from a woman aged 35 to 49 who had recovered from COVID-19.

V is TRBV12-5 and J is TRBJ1-2; maybe TRBD1 (6 bases). The germline CDR1 and CDR2 sequences are LGHNT and FRNRAP. The CDR3 is made up of 15 amino acids. The V end was cut by 7 bases, the J end by 2 bases, with 17 bases between. CDR3 DNA: TGTGCTAGTGCCCCCCGGGACACCGGGAACTATGGCTACACCTTC. Protein: CASAPRDTGNYGYTF.

The chain uses TRBV5-1 and TRBJ2-7, with TRBD2 matching 11 bases. The germline V gene has CDR1 SGHRS and CDR2 YFSETQ. With 3 bases clipped from V and 9 bases from J, the junction kept 11 bases outside the gene matches. The CDR3 totals 15 residues. CDR3 sequence (DNA): TGCGCCAGCAGCTCTGAGACTAGCGGGATCACGGGGCAGTACTTC. Protein sequence: CASSSETSGITGQYF.

V is TRBV6-5 and J is TRBJ1-1, with D possibly TRBD1 on 5 matching bases. Deletions cut 9 bases from V and 4 bases from J, with 9 bases between. Germline assignment: CDR1 MNHEY and CDR2 SVGAGI. The CDR3 contains 11 residues. CDR3 residues: CARRQTTEAFF. The DNA for the CDR3 is TGTGCCAGGAGACAGACCACTGAAGCTTTCTTT.

The rearrangement joins TRBV5-1 to TRBJ1-5, with 9 bases identical to TRBD1. There are 16 residues in the CDR3. Germline values: CDR1 SGHRS, CDR2 YFSETQ. J was trimmed by 8 bases and V by 4 bases; bases with no gene match: 13. The CDR3 is CASSPNPGQGLEPQHF. CDR3 DNA: TGCGCCAGCAGCCCGAACCCGGGACAGGGTTTGGAGCCCCAGCATTTT.

The chain recombines TRBV4-3 with TRBJ2-4, with 8 bases that match TRBD2. V shed 0 bases and J 1 base; nucleotides not matched to a gene: 5. The CDR3 spans 17 residues. Looked up from germline, CDR1 is LGHNA and CDR2 is YSLEER. This CDR3 is CASSQDSGGAAKNIQYF. CDR3 DNA: TGCGCCAGCAGCCAAGATTCGGGGGGGGCGGCCAAAAACATTCAGTACTTC.

The chain recombines TRBV7-2 with TRBJ1-1, with TRBD1 matching over 7 bases. CDR3 length equals 15 residues. Germline V gene data show CDR1 as SGHTA and CDR2 as FQGNSA. The V and J ends lost 4 bases and 0 bases, in that order; junction bases with no gene match: 5. The CDR3 reads CASSSRGSLNTEAFF. The CDR3 DNA follows: TGTGCCAGCAGCTCCAGGGGGAGTTTGAACACTGAAGCTTTCTTT.

The genes are TRBV9 and TRBJ1-5; 10 nucleotides agree with TRBD1. Losses at the gene ends were 4 bases for V and 6 bases for J; bases not matched to a gene: 4. Germline loops: CDR1 SGDLS, CDR2 YYNGEE. The CDR3 extends over 14 amino acids. This CDR3 is CASSSGQGTQPQHF. CDR3 in DNA: TGTGCCAGCAGCTCGGGACAGGGGACTCAGCCCCAGCATTTT.

The V call is TRBV6-5, the J call TRBJ2-7, with D maybe TRBD2 (5 bases). There are 15 residues in the CDR3. The germline V gene has CDR1 MNHEY and CDR2 SVGAGI. The germline V and J ends were trimmed by 6 bases and 6 bases, with 21 bases remaining between them. The CDR3 DNA reads TGTGCCAGCAGACCCCCGGGATTAAGGTCCCTCGAGCAGTACTTC. Protein: CASRPPGLRSLEQYF.

This sequence joins TRBV30 and TRBJ2-2, with TRBD1 as a possible D gene (5 bases). Germline V gene lookup returns CDR1 GTSNPN and CDR2 SVGIG (reference sequence). CDR3 length: 14 residues. V shed 8 bases and J shed 5 bases, with 18 bases lying between them. CDR3 amino acids: CAHYSQGPTGELFF. The CDR3 DNA is TGTGCCCACTACTCCCAGGGTCCTACCGGGGAGCTGTTTTTT.

This chain joins TRBV9 and TRBJ2-1, with TRBD2 matching 13 bases. V trimming: 0 bases; J trimming: 6 bases; junction bases outside the gene matches: 9. In germline, CDR1 is SGDLS, CDR2 YYNGEE. This CDR3 is 18 amino acids long. The CDR3 here is CASSVAPLAGGQVNEQFF. Here the CDR3 DNA reads TGTGCCAGCAGCGTAGCTCCACTAGCGGGAGGGCAGGTCAATGAGCAGTTCTTC.

In nucleotides, the CDR3 is TGTGCCAGCAGCCCCCCGGGGGACACTGAAGCTTTCTTT. It codes for CASSPPGDTEAFF. The rearrangement uses TRBV7-3 and TRBJ1-1; perhaps TRBD1 as D (5 bases). This CDR3 has 13 amino acids. Germline V CDR1 and CDR2: SGHTA, FQGTGA. V lost 5 bases and J 3 bases, leaving 10 bases between the germline ends. The full variable domain, completed using reference TRBV7-3 and TRBJ1-1, is GAGVSQTPSNKVTEKGKYVELRCDPISGHTALYWYRQSLGQGPEFLIYFQGTGAADDSGLPNDRFFAVRPEGSVSTLKIQRTERGDSAVYLCASSPPGDTEAFFGQGTRLTVV.

The CDR3 sequence: CSASVGLAGGSRYTQYF. The CDR3 bases are TGCAGTGCTAGTGTAGGGTTAGCGGGGGGGAGCAGGTATACGCAGTATTTT. The V gene is TRBV20-1, the J gene TRBJ2-3; 11 bases are shared with TRBD2. Germline loops: CDR1 DFQATT, CDR2 SNEGSKA (reference sequence). The trim removed 3 bases at V and 7 bases at J, leaving 15 bases unmatched. CDR3 size: 17 residues.

This clone was seen only once. The CDR3 bases are TGTGCCAGCAGTGAACTAGCGGGGGGGCGAGGAGATACGCAGTATTTT. It codes for CASSELAGGRGDTQYF. The rearrangement uses TRBV6-1 and TRBJ2-3; 12 bases match TRBD2. The CDR3 is made up of 16 amino acids. Germline values: CDR1 MNHNS, CDR2 SASEGT. The trim removed 2 bases at V and 5 bases at J, leaving 5 bases unmatched.

This clone was detected once. The CDR3 DNA reads as TGTGCCAGCAGCAAAGGTCTCAGGGTCGCCGGGGGCTACACCTTC. It specifies CASSKGLRVAGGYTF. This chain links TRBV21-1 with TRBJ1-2; the DNA was not compared with TRBD1, the D call given in the table. TRBV21-1 is annotated as a pseudogene. The CDR3 is made up of 15 amino acids.

The rearrangement links TRBV5-4 to TRBJ1-1; D not certain. The germline V gene has CDR1 SGHNT and CDR2 YYREEE (reference sequence). CDR3 size: 13 residues. The V end was cut by 3 bases, the J end by 5 bases, with 11 bases between. CDR3 DNA sequence: TGTGCCAGCAGCTCCGGCGGCCGGACTGAAGCTTTCTTT. This codes for CASSSGGRTEAFF.